Listed here are 11 T cell receptor beta chains from one sample, sequenced in a study of CD8+CD57+ T cells in acquired aplastic anemia. Sequenced patients had shown CD8+CD57+ cell expansion by flow cytometry. Genomic DNA templated the TCR beta VDJ and CDR3 profiling. TCRdb processed the reads anew with MiXCR; each CDR3 protein has one entry. The sample shows about 180,000 distinct CDR3 sequences, under 55% of them seen only once. The sequencing sample was made of sorted CD4+, CD8+, or CD8+CD57+ T cells (not recorded which) from PBMCs. The receptor set was obtained from a human donor with aplastic anemia.

This clonotype was counted ten times or more. The rearrangement joins TRBV19 to TRBJ1-5; D call uncertain. CDR1 and CDR2 (germline): LNHDA, SQIVND (reference sequence). The CDR3 sequence is 14 residues long. The ends were cut back, 1 base at V and 4 bases at J, with 8 bases in the middle. DNA of the CDR3: TGTGCCAGTAGTATAGTCGCCGGTAATCAGCCCCAGCATTTT. Translation gives CASSIVAGNQPQHF.

Comments on this clonotype: A junction boundary mismatches the germline segment, possibly from a read error. The chain links TRBV15 to TRBJ2-5, with D tentatively TRBD2 (6 bases). The CDR3 is 14 residues long. Looked up from germline, CDR1 is LNHNV and CDR2 is YYDKDF (reference sequence). CDR3 sequence (DNA): TGTGCCACCAGCACCGGGACGCGCGGGGAGAACCAGAACTTC. Translation: CATSTGTRGENQNF.

This clonotype was observed at least ten times. The gene calls are TRBV6-1 and TRBJ2-7, with D uncertain. Germline values: CDR1 MNHNS, CDR2 SASEGT. The germline V and J ends were trimmed by 10 bases and 6 bases, with 13 bases remaining between them. The CDR3 runs to 11 residues. CDR3: CATSFRSEQYF. The CDR3 DNA follows: TGTGCCACATCGTTCAGGAGCGAGCAGTACTTC.

This clonotype was recorded only once. This chain joins TRBV20-1 and TRBJ2-1; TRBD2 agrees at 13 bases. Germline V gene data show CDR1 as DFQATT and CDR2 as SNEGSKA (reference sequence). The CDR3 totals 14 residues. The J segment lost 5 bases and the V segment lost 5 bases, leaving 3 bases of the junction unmatched. The chain's CDR3 is CSALGLAGNNEQFF. The CDR3 nucleotides are TGCAGTGCTCTGGGACTAGCGGGGAACAATGAGCAGTTCTTC.

This clonotype was seen at least ten times. This chain uses TRBV5-5 with TRBJ2-5, with TRBD1 as a possible D gene (5 bases). The V and J ends lost 2 bases and 3 bases respectively, with 17 bases between them. Germline assignment: CDR1 SGHKS and CDR2 YYEKEE (reference sequence). The CDR3 consists of 16 residues. This CDR3 is CASSLGVQGGEETQYF. The DNA of the CDR3 is TGTGCCAGCAGCTTAGGGGTTCAGGGTGGGGAAGAGACCCAGTACTTC.

The chain links TRBV20-1 to TRBJ1-3; D is unclear. CDR1 and CDR2 (germline): DFQATT, SNEGSKA (reference sequence). The CDR3 runs 15 residues. Trimming took off 0 bases at V and 1 base at J, with 10 bases between the two ends. CDR3 sequence reads: CSARDKRTSGNTIYF. The CDR3 DNA sequence: TGCAGTGCTAGAGACAAGAGGACTTCTGGAAACACCATATATTTT.

This clonotype has a count of ten or more. This chain connects TRBV12-3 or TRBV12-4 to TRBJ1-6; the D gene is possibly TRBD1 (6 bases). This CDR3 comprises 15 residues. The V end lost 2 bases, the J end lost 6 bases, and 11 bases lay between the germline ends. CDR3: CASSLWGAPNSPLHF. The CDR3 coding sequence is TGTGCCAGCAGTTTATGGGGGGCGCCTAATTCACCCCTCCACTTT.

V usage is TRBV10-2 and J usage is TRBJ2-5; D possibly corresponds to TRBD2 (6 bases). V was cut by 3 bases and J by 5 bases, with 13 bases left in between. The CDR3 totals 14 residues. The germline V gene has CDR1 WSHSY and CDR2 SAAADI. The CDR3 sequence is CASSDFTAGETQYF. CDR3 DNA sequence: TGCGCCAGCAGTGATTTCACGGCGGGGGAGACCCAGTACTTC.

V usage is TRBV18 and J usage is TRBJ1-1; D remains ambiguous. Germline V gives CDR1 KGHSH, CDR2 LQKENI. This CDR3 is 18 amino acids long. The V and J ends lost 2 bases and 4 bases respectively, with 23 bases between them. The chain's CDR3 is CASSPNAGSTQASTEAFF. DNA of the CDR3: TGTGCCAGCTCACCAAACGCTGGCAGTACCCAAGCCAGCACTGAAGCTTTCTTT.

The chain recombines TRBV19 with TRBJ2-2, with TRBD2 identical over 7 bases. Trimming cost V 3 bases and J 6 bases; bases outside gene matches: 7. Germline assignment: CDR1 LNHDA and CDR2 SQIVND (reference sequence). The CDR3 is made up of 15 amino acids. The CDR3 nucleotides are TGTGCCAGTAGTATCAGTGGGACTACCCCCGGGGAGCTGTTTTTT. It specifies CASSISGTTPGELFF.

In regard to this clonotype: At one of its ends the junction is not consistent with the germline gene, which may arise from a read error. V gene TRBV5-1 combines with J gene TRBJ2-5, with 13 bases identical to TRBD2. The germline V gene encodes CDR1 SGHRS and CDR2 YFSETQ. This CDR3 is 16 amino acids long. The DNA for the CDR3 is TGCGCCAGCAGCGGCGGACTAGCGGGGGACCAAGAGGCCCAGTACTTC. This codes for CASSGGLAGDQEAQYF.